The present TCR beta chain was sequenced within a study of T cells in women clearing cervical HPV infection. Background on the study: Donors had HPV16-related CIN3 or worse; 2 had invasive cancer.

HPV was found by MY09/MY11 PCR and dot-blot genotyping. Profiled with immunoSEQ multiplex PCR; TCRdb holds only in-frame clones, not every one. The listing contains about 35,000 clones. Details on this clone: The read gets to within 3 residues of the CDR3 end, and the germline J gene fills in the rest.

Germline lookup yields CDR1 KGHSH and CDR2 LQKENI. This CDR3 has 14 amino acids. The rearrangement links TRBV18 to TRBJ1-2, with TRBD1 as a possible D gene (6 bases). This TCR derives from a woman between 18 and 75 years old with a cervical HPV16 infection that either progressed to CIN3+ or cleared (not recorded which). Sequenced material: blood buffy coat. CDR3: CASSSAGDRDDYTF. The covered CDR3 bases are TGTGCCAGCTCATCGGCAGGGGATCGGGACGAC.